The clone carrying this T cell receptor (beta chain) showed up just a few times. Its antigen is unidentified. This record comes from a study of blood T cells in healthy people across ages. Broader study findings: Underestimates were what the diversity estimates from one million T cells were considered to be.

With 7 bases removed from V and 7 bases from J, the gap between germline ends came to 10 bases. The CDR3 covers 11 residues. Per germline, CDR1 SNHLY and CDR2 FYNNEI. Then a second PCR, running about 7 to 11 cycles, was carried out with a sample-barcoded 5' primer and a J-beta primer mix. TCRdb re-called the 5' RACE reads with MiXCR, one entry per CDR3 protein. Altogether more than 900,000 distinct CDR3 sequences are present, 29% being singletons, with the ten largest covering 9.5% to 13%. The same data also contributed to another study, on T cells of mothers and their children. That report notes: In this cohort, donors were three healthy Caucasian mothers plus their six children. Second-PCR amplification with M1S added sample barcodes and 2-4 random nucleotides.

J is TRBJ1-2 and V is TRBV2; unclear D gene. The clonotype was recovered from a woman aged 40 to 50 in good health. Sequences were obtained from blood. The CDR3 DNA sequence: TGTGCCAGCACCGGGGAAAGTGGCTACACCTTC. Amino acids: CASTGESGYTF.